This T cell receptor (beta chain) was recovered during a study of cytomegalovirus exposure and HLA in healthy donors (dated by TCRdb to 2016 to 2017). With respect to the entire study: An earlier analysis of 550 to 700 of the donors reported about 250 Gb of sequence data and roughly 100 million unique TCR beta sequences from some 180 million T cells. In the later analysis, no new phenotypic data were used to find candidate immune exposures; instead, reliance was placed on TCR beta sequences and their occurrence across donors. Among about 370 genotyped donors of the cohort, an average of approximately 240,000 unique TCR beta nucleotide sequences was sequenced per donor, of which roughly 17% were non-productive. Alongside the repertoire data, information on donor age, sex, ethnicity and CMV serostatus was compiled. The aim of the study was to test whether cataloging public T cell receptors could identify signatures of past pathogen exposure. To decide whether each TCR beta V gene segment behaved as functional or pseudogenic, an earlier analysis of 587 of the donors relied on high-throughput TCR beta sequencing. The number of donors typed differed by locus, with roughly 629-640 for A, B, C, DRB1 and DQB1, about 500 for DQA1, approximately 580 for DPA1, and around 460 for DPB1. Among the roughly 400 genotyped donors, 81% belonged to the genetic ancestry cluster associated with self-reported Caucasian donors. Besides the first cohort of around 700 subjects, a separate validation cohort made up of 120 different subjects was used. To study patterns of TCR occurrence, a later analysis re-analyzed previously published TCR beta repertoires from 700 or so donors and added high-resolution HLA genotyping. A later genetic analysis used genome-wide SNP genotypes for about 65% of the 666 donors, treating that subset as a discovery cohort. Every discovery cohort repertoire had been produced on one sequencing platform. The T cell repertoires of around 730 subjects were profiled by immunosequencing and related to cytomegalovirus serostatus. A few DR-DQ haplotypes were treated as single units for association and clustering because of strong linkage in the cohort. About 300 gigabases of sequencing data and approximately 93 million unique TCR sequences were included in an early release covering roughly 700 HLA-typed donors. High-throughput TCR immunosequencing, statistical association of individual TCRs with disease status, and machine learning were combined to predict cytomegalovirus infection status. Both class I and class II loci were covered by HLA typing, at four-digit resolution. The paper as a whole reports these results and caveats: A total of fewer than 200 TCR beta chains were listed by the study as associated with cytomegalovirus. Some IMGT-functional V segments, including TRBV6-2 and TRBV6-3, could not be told apart with the 87-base-pair reads, so those segments were excluded. A later genetic analysis reported fewer N-insertions in productive TCRs among donors in an Asian-associated ancestry cluster than the roughly 640-donor mean. When HLA alleles, especially DR and DQ, strongly co-occurred, attributing TCR associations to individual alleles was difficult. Sequencing depth was assumed to be roughly uniform across donors in the presence/absence analyses, though that assumption may not hold. The cohort was sequenced for TCR beta chains only, and without alpha or paired-chain data the features that could be detected were limited. A further reported finding was that TCR beta sequences accurately predicted the HLA-A and HLA-B alleles for most subjects in the first cohort. A later analysis found that HLA-associated TCR beta chains were more clonally expanded and had lower generation probabilities than equally common non-associated chains. Correlated functional status among segregating V segments might be attributable to linkage disequilibrium, but an unknown experimental factor could not be ruled out. The classifier was reported to diagnose cytomegalovirus status with high specificity and sensitivity in both the original and validation cohorts. Because HLA typing was missing for some donors at each locus, association tests included only the typed subset. While some public TCRs were present in many individuals, most TCR sequences turned up only very rarely across donors. In a later analysis, several top co-occurrence clusters were reported to appear linked to parvovirus B19, influenza, CMV and Epstein-Barr virus. The authors suggested that the approach could potentially be extended to other disease states and immunological phenotypes. A cluster of highly shared sequence variants was judged likely to represent a technical artifact of the sequencing pipeline. V-gene and J-gene trimming of TCR beta chains was associated with a missense DCLRE1C variant in a later genetic analysis, and the association was replicated in an independent cohort. Immune exposure information for the cohort was limited to CMV serostatus. In a later analysis, the rate of TCR association differed among HLA loci, with DRB1 alleles having the most associated TCRs and HLA-C alleles having the fewest. A later analysis found that most CMV-associated TCR beta chains appeared HLA-restricted, with HLA associations seemingly driven largely by CMV exposure. Seventeen rarely observed V segments, including chromosome 9 orphons, were excluded from the earlier analysis of just under 600 of the donors because counts were too low. At a false discovery rate of 0.05, a later analysis linked fewer than 20,000 TCR beta sequences to specific HLA alleles. Three of the identified cytomegalovirus-associated TCR beta chains were confirmed in vitro to be specific for cytomegalovirus antigens. In an earlier analysis of roughly 560 of the donors, most TCR beta V segments were observed in productive rearrangements about 87% or about 30% of the time, broadly matching IMGT annotations.

The CDR3 has 14 amino acids, counting the end cysteine and phenylalanine. Only the CDR3 DNA stays, 42 bases, in frame from base 1. The germline ends are 13 bases apart after V is trimmed by 2 bases and J by 7 bases. CDR1 and CDR2 (SGHDT, YYEEEE) derive from the germline V gene. Notes on this clone: The antigen this receptor binds is unknown.

The cohort consisted of approximately 690 healthy bone marrow donors. Cohort members were all nominally healthy when sampled, although unrecorded immune exposures were likely present. The donor was CMV seronegative and belonged to the group of 350 to 400 seronegative cohort members. Each donor provided a peripheral blood sample, and peripheral blood mononuclear cells were used for TCR beta sequencing. Genomic DNA was extracted from the blood cell samples with the Qiagen DNeasy Blood Extraction Kit. Library preparation employed the immunoSEQ multiplex PCR assay. A mixture of 60 forward primers for TCR Vbeta segments and 13 reverse primers for TCR Jbeta segments was used in the multiplex PCR. A multiplex PCR assay on genomic DNA amplified the CDR3 region of rearranged TCR beta genes. On the Illumina HiSeq System, the amplified TCR beta libraries were sequenced as 87-base-pair reads. The study's own analysis went as follows. In a later analysis, tens of millions of unique TCR beta chains were counted across the roughly 610 repertoires, and around 10 million of these chains were shared by at least two donors. Raw reads were error-corrected and collapsed into unique sequences by a nearest-neighbor algorithm in which closely related sequences were merged to remove PCR and sequencing errors. V, D and J gene segments were assigned by aligning CDR3 sequences to IMGT reference sequences. Each retained sequence needed at least a six-nucleotide match to both a V gene segment and a J gene segment. A rearrangement was called productive if the CDR3 had no stop codons and remained in frame with V and J, and every other rearrangement was called non-productive. Following IMGT convention, CDR3 was defined as the stretch from the second conserved V-encoded cysteine to the conserved J-encoded phenylalanine. The earlier analysis of about 610 of the donors excluded any sequence lacking an unambiguous match to a single V gene segment. An earlier analysis of under 750 of the donors called V segments functional above 56.7% productive rearrangements and segregating when the between-donor standard deviation exceeded 5%. A statistical classification framework was developed to diagnose cytomegalovirus status using the catalog of TCR beta chain sequences. V and J gene assignment, in a later analysis, came from comparing TCR nucleotide sequences with IMGT/GENE-DB human TR gene sequences. A later analysis assigned CDR3 sequences and most-parsimonious VDJ recombination scenarios with the TCRdist pipeline. In a later analysis, each TCR beta chain was defined by its CDR3 amino acid sequence together with its V-gene family, and reads without a unique V-gene family were excluded. As a way to deal with suspected cross-contamination and a sequencing artifact, a later analysis dropped 450 to 600 nucleotide sequences that were highly shared and had low generation probability. A later analysis calculated a clonal expansion index for each public chain from normalized within-repertoire ranks of inferred template counts. In a later analysis, generation probabilities were computed with a VDJ recombination model fitted to out-of-frame rearrangements, and the resulting probabilities were checked against IGoR. In a later analysis, hypergeometric tests were used to score TCR-TCR, TCR-HLA and TCR-CMV co-occurrence, with a repertoire-size bias correction applied to TCR pairs. To estimate false discovery rates, a later analysis permuted the HLA or CMV assignments 20 times. A later analysis grouped co-occurring TCRs with DBSCAN, adding TCRdist sequence similarity when clustering within HLA-allele-positive subsets. Repertoires with fewer than 30,000 or more than 120,000 public chains were left out of co-occurrence clustering, as were a handful of repertoires with anomalous nucleotide sharing. In its TCRdb copy, this immuneACCESS table keeps in-frame sequences only and misses some clones. Where compared with another copy, unresolved V genes explain less than half of these, and the others have no known cause. V and J calls plus clone size are reproduced from that table; the DNA served to infer D and trimming. For this sample, the table gives over 35,000 clones. More than 1.5% of the sample is held by the ten biggest clonotypes.

The material sequenced was PBMCs. The V and J segments used are TRBV5-6 and TRBJ2-1; possibly the D gene is TRBD1, per 6 matching bases. The sequence came from a woman aged 30 to 39 in good health and CMV-seronegative. CDR3 reads: CASSFRTGWNEQFF. The nucleotide sequence is given as TGTGCCAGCAGCTTTCGTACAGGGTGGAATGAGCAGTTCTTC.